The present T cell receptor (beta chain) was sequenced within a study of T cell changes during pregnancy in multiple sclerosis. Clones were sequenced by immunoSEQ multiplex PCR, and TCRdb holds only the in-frame ones, with some missing. In the table there are over 80,000 clones, about 93% of which are singletons. The count of this clone is one. Germline CDR1 is SGHRS and CDR2 is YFSETQ. The junction had 2 bases not matched to a gene; V was cut back by 5 bases and J by 4 bases. The CDR3 is made up of 12 amino acids. The chain joins TRBV5-1 to TRBJ1-1; 7 bases are shared with TRBD1. This receptor was identified in a female donor in good health, enrolled as a control in a pregnancy study. The specimen was peripheral blood, collected in the third trimester of pregnancy. CDR3 bases: TGCGCCAGCAGTGGGACAGTCACTGAAGCTTTCTTT. It yields the protein CASSGTVTEAFF.